The next 29 T cell receptor beta chains were all read from a single sample in a study of neoadjuvant anti-PD-1 for oral cavity cancer. Time point of the sample: after neoadjuvant nivolumab, at surgical resection. The data were produced by immunoSEQ multiplex PCR, yet TCRdb's version contains in-frame clones alone and is incomplete. The sample lists 6,000 or so clones, 58% occurring once. The specimen comprised tumor tissue, sampled after nivolumab (anti-PD-1) treatment. These receptors all stem from a person aged 40 to 85 with oral cavity squamous cell carcinoma.

This clone was detected once. The chain recombines TRBV7-6 with TRBJ2-7; no definite D call. V shed 4 bases and J shed 7 bases, with 17 bases lying between them. CDR3 length equals 14 residues. Germline loops: CDR1 SGHVS, CDR2 FNYEAQ. DNA for the CDR3: TGTGCCAGCAGCTCCCAAGGGTCTCTGCGAGAGCAGTACTTC. This translates into CASSSQGSLREQYF.

This clone is categorized as medium-sized. This sequence joins TRBV5-5 and TRBJ1-3, with D unresolved. Trimming pared 0 bases from V and 0 bases from J, leaving 13 bases between. In germline, CDR1 is SGHKS, CDR2 YYEKEE (reference sequence). There are 17 residues in the CDR3. This CDR3 is CASSLDGRESSGNTIYF. In DNA form, the CDR3 reads TGTGCCAGCAGCTTGGATGGTAGGGAGAGCTCTGGAAACACCATATATTTT.

The J gene is TRBJ1-6, the V gene TRBV6-1, with a weak D call TRBD1 (5 bases). The germline V gene has CDR1 MNHNS and CDR2 SASEGT. V was trimmed by 4 bases and J by 5 bases, leaving 9 bases between them. This CDR3 spans 14 amino acids. The CDR3 region is CASSGGTDNSPLHF. The CDR3 bases are TGTGCCAGCAGTGGGGGGACGGATAATTCACCCCTCCACTTT.

The chain joins TRBV15 to TRBJ1-1; the D gene is possibly TRBD1 (5 bases). This CDR3 comprises 17 residues. Per the germline V gene, CDR1 is LNHNV and CDR2 is YYDKDF (reference sequence). V was trimmed by 1 base and J by 6 bases, leaving 21 bases between them. Here the CDR3 reads CATSRARSSGGFAEAFF. CDR3 DNA sequence: TGTGCCACCAGCAGAGCCCGTTCGAGCGGGGGGTTTGCTGAAGCTTTCTTT.

The chain recombines TRBV19 with TRBJ2-7, with TRBD1 identical over 8 bases. Losses at the gene ends were 9 bases for V and 3 bases for J; bases not matched to a gene: 4. CDR1 and CDR2 (germline): LNHDA, SQIVND (reference sequence). The CDR3 extends over 12 amino acids. The CDR3 bases are TGTGCCAGCGGACAGGGCGTCTACGAGCAGTACTTC. Translation gives CASGQGVYEQYF.

This clone was seen more than once but under ten times. This rearrangement joins TRBV30 to TRBJ1-5; the D gene is possibly TRBD1 (5 bases). The CDR3 contains 14 residues. The germline V gene has CDR1 GTSNPN and CDR2 SVGIG (reference sequence). The V end lost 2 bases, the J end lost 2 bases, and 10 bases lay between the germline ends. The CDR3 DNA is TGTGCCTGGAGTCTGGGGGTGGGCAATCAGCCCCAGCATTTT. Protein: CAWSLGVGNQPQHF.

This chain uses TRBV6-1 with TRBJ1-1; unclear D gene. Trimming removed 8 bases at V and 2 bases at J, with 12 bases between. Germline assignment: CDR1 MNHNS and CDR2 SASEGT. This CDR3 region has 13 residues. This CDR3 reads CASRKEVNTEAFF. CDR3 coding DNA: TGTGCCAGCCGGAAGGAAGTAAACACTGAAGCTTTCTTT.

The rearrangement links TRBV5-6 to TRBJ2-1; the match to TRBD1 covers 7 bases. The junction had 12 bases not matched to a gene; V was cut back by 3 bases and J by 6 bases. The CDR3 is 16 amino acids. The germline CDR1 and CDR2 sequences are SGHDT and YYEEEE. In DNA, the CDR3 is TGTGCCAGCAGCTCCAGGGACAGAGGATACTTCAATGAGCAGTTCTTC. Translation: CASSSRDRGYFNEQFF.

The rearrangement links TRBV11-2 to TRBJ1-1; possible D gene TRBD1, 5 bases. Germline V gives CDR1 SGHAT, CDR2 FQNNGV. V lost 3 bases and J lost 7, with 18 bases in between. This CDR3 contains 15 residues. CDR3 nucleotides: TGTGCCAGCAGCTTTTTCTCGGGACCTCGCTTTGAAGCTTTCTTT. Its protein is CASSFFSGPRFEAFF.

V usage is TRBV6-1 and J usage is TRBJ2-5; a weak D match, TRBD1 (7 bases). V was pared by 2 bases and J by 5 bases, with 15 bases between. The germline V gene encodes CDR1 MNHNS and CDR2 SASEGT. The CDR3 length is 15 residues. CDR3 residues: CASSELEGAPETQYF. The CDR3 coding sequence is TGTGCCAGCAGTGAACTGGAGGGGGCGCCGGAGACCCAGTACTTC.

Written as DNA, the CDR3 is TGTGCCAGCAGTGACCGACAGGGGATCATCCAGTTCTTC. Translated: CASSDRQGIIQFF. V and J are TRBV27 and TRBJ2-1; 8 positions match TRBD1. The CDR3 spans 13 residues. Germline V gene data show CDR1 as MNHEY and CDR2 as SMNVEV (reference sequence). V was pared by 5 bases and J by 13 bases, with 10 bases of the junction left unmatched.

V gene TRBV27 combines with J gene TRBJ2-1; D is uncertain. The CDR3 is 15 amino acids. The germline V gene has CDR1 MNHEY and CDR2 SMNVEV (reference sequence). The V end was cut by 5 bases, the J end by 0 bases, with 11 bases between. In DNA, the CDR3 is TGTGCCAGCAGTCTGGGTGTAGACTCCTACAATGAGCAGTTCTTC. Its translation: CASSLGVDSYNEQFF.

V gene TRBV19 combines with J gene TRBJ2-2; the match to TRBD1 covers 11 bases. V lost 6 bases to trimming and J lost 7 bases; unmatched junction nucleotides: 7. The CDR3 spans 15 residues. CDR1 and CDR2 from the germline V gene are LNHDA and SQIVND (reference sequence). Here the CDR3 DNA reads TGTGCCAGTAGCGAGGGGACAGGGGGTGGCGGGGAGCTGTTTTTT. Its protein is CASSEGTGGGGELFF.

This clone was detected a few times. CDR3 sequence (DNA): TGTGCCAGCAGCCGGGGGACAGGGTCCGATTTGAACACTGAAGCTTTCTTT. This codes for CASSRGTGSDLNTEAFF. This chain uses TRBV14 with TRBJ1-1, with 9 nucleotides matching TRBD1. Germline trimming cut 4 bases from V and 0 bases from J; bases unmatched to any gene: 9. Germline lookup yields CDR1 SGHDN and CDR2 FVKESK. The CDR3 contains 17 residues.

V is TRBV30 and J is TRBJ1-2, with D uncertain. Germline assignment: CDR1 GTSNPN and CDR2 SVGIG (reference sequence). V dropped 3 bases and J dropped 4 bases, with 9 bases sitting between them. This CDR3 spans 12 amino acids. For the CDR3, the DNA is TGTGCCTGGAGCCTAGGGTTCTATGGCTACACCTTC. Encoded protein: CAWSLGFYGYTF.

The chain joins TRBV5-5 to TRBJ1-1; 9 nucleotides agree with TRBD1. Germline CDR1 and CDR2: SGHKS and YYEKEE (reference sequence). The CDR3 is 17 amino acids. J was trimmed by 1 base and V by 4 bases; bases with no gene match: 11. This chain's CDR3 is CASSPRFQDRGNTEAFF. DNA of the CDR3: TGTGCCAGCAGCCCCCGGTTCCAGGACAGGGGGAACACTGAAGCTTTCTTT.

V and J are TRBV7-2 and TRBJ2-7, with no clear D. CDR1 and CDR2 from the germline V gene are SGHTA and FQGNSA. V was trimmed by 3 bases and J by 2 bases, leaving 5 bases between them. The CDR3 contains 12 residues. In nucleotides, the CDR3 is TGTGCCAGCAGCTTCGGTACCTACGAGCAGTACTTC. This encodes CASSFGTYEQYF.

A few counts support this clone. The V call is TRBV25-1, the J call TRBJ1-2; D ambiguous. The CDR3 sequence is 12 residues long. Germline V gene lookup returns CDR1 MGHDK and CDR2 SYGVNS. V was shortened by 0 bases and J by 6 bases, with 5 bases between the two germline ends. The CDR3 DNA sequence: TGTGCCAGCAGTGAATATGGGAATGGCTACACCTTC. This codes for CASSEYGNGYTF.

This clone has just one count. V is TRBV7-9 and J is TRBJ1-4, with no clear D. The CDR3 contains 14 residues. From germline, CDR1 is SEHNR and CDR2 FQNEAQ (reference sequence). V was clipped by 5 bases and J by 8 bases, with 15 bases between them. CDR3 nucleotide sequence: TGTGCCAGCAGCCCGCGGGTCTCGGGAGAAAAACTGTTTTTT. Translated: CASSPRVSGEKLFF.

V is TRBV5-8 and J is TRBJ1-1; D unresolved. Trimming removed 0 bases at V and 4 bases at J, with 19 bases between. Germline lookup yields CDR1 SGHTS and CDR2 YDEGEE. The CDR3 is made up of 17 amino acids. The CDR3 protein is CASSLVVLRTVGTEAFF. The CDR3 region has the DNA TGTGCCAGCAGCTTGGTGGTGTTGAGAACAGTAGGCACTGAAGCTTTCTTT.

This clone was picked up one time. V is TRBV11-3 and J is TRBJ2-1, with 8 bases matching TRBD2. The CDR3 has 18 amino acids. Germline CDR1 reads SGHNT; CDR2 reads YENEEA. The junction had 15 bases not matched to a gene; V was cut back by 1 base and J by 7 bases. This chain's CDR3 is CASSLVFGRAGVENEQFF. As DNA, the CDR3 is TGTGCCAGCAGCTTAGTTTTTGGTCGAGCGGGAGTAGAAAATGAGCAGTTCTTC. Full variable domain (rest looked up from reference TRBV11-3 and TRBJ2-1): EAGVVQSPRYKIIEKKQPVAFWCNPISGHNTLYWYLQNLGQGPELLIRYENEEAVDDSQLPKDRFSAERLKGVDSTLKIQPAELGDSAVYLCASSLVFGRAGVENEQFFGPGTRLTVL.

This chain uses TRBV6-5 with TRBJ2-1, with D possibly matching TRBD2 (6 bases). CDR1 and CDR2 from the germline V gene are MNHEY and SVGAGI. The CDR3 sequence is 13 residues long. The germline V and J ends were trimmed by 6 bases and 4 bases, with 10 bases remaining between them. The DNA for the CDR3 is TGTGCCAGCAGGGGGACTGCATACAATGAGCAGTTCTTC. Translated, it gives CASRGTAYNEQFF.

This sequence joins TRBV6-4 and TRBJ1-1, with D perhaps TRBD1 (6 bases). CDR1 is MRHNA, CDR2 SNTAGT, per germline. The V end was cut by 8 bases, the J end by 0 bases, with 13 bases between. The CDR3 consists of 14 residues. The CDR3 loop reads CASAPRDMNTEAFF. As DNA, the CDR3 is TGTGCCAGCGCGCCCCGGGACATGAACACTGAAGCTTTCTTT.

The V gene is TRBV6-6, the J gene TRBJ1-6; D is perhaps TRBD1 (6 bases). This CDR3 is built from 13 residues. Trimming took 8 bases from V and 8 from J, leaving 13 bases between them. Germline CDR1 is MNHNY and CDR2 is SVGAGI (reference sequence). The CDR3 is CASRGQRDSPLHF. CDR3 bases: TGTGCCAGCCGCGGACAGAGGGATTCACCCCTCCACTTT.

J is TRBJ1-4 and V is TRBV5-1, with a possible D match to TRBD1 (6 bases). CDR1 SGHRS and CDR2 YFSETQ come from the germline V gene. V was pared by 4 bases and J by 8 bases, with 24 bases between. This CDR3 is 17 amino acids long. CDR3 loop: CASSRGQVGDDAEKLFF. CDR3 sequence (DNA): TGCGCCAGCAGCCGGGGGCAGGTCGGGGACGACGCCGAAAAACTGTTTTTT.

This clone was observed once. The chain uses TRBV5-1 and TRBJ2-5, with D perhaps TRBD1 or TRBD2 (5 bases each). Germline V gene data show CDR1 as SGHRS and CDR2 as YFSETQ. The ends were cut back, 3 bases at V and 5 bases at J, with 11 bases in the middle. CDR3 length equals 13 residues. CDR3 protein: CASSSGSAETQYF. In DNA form, the CDR3 reads TGCGCCAGCAGCTCAGGGAGTGCGGAGACCCAGTACTTC.

Points on this clone: Because the CDR3's place on the DNA is in doubt, the DNA is left out and the CDR3 is given as listed by TCRdb. The chain is built from TRBV7-5 and TRBJ2-1; the D segment call TRBD2 is taken from the table without a DNA check. TRBV7-5 is described as a pseudogene. The length of the CDR3 is 16 amino acids, counting both ends. CDR3 loop: CARSPVGSGALNEQFF.

This clone was observed a handful of times. The chain joins TRBV6-5 to TRBJ1-2; 7 bases agree with TRBD1. The CDR3 covers 13 residues. The J segment lost 7 bases and the V segment lost 6 bases, leaving 8 bases of the junction unmatched. The V gene's germline CDR1 is MNHEY and CDR2 SVGAGI. In DNA form, the CDR3 reads TGTGCCAGCAGCCAAACAGGGGATCGTGGCTACACCTTC. Encoded protein: CASSQTGDRGYTF.

This clone turned up a few times. The CDR3 DNA reads as TGTGCCAGCAGCTCCGGGACTAGAGATACGCAGTATTTT. Protein sequence: CASSSGTRDTQYF. The chain links TRBV7-8 to TRBJ2-3; 8 nucleotides match TRBD2. J was trimmed by 5 bases and V by 4 bases; bases with no gene match: 2. The CDR3 is made up of 13 amino acids. The germline CDR1 and CDR2 sequences are SGHVS and FQNEAQ.